The 6 T cell receptor beta chains presented below share a single source sample, sequenced in a study of T cell clones after liver transplantation. Sequencing of dividing CFSE-low cells from the MLR defined alloreactive TCRbeta sequences. Antigen specificity for these receptors is unknown. The assay was immunoSEQ multiplex PCR, and TCRdb's table has in-frame clones only and misses some. The sample consists of over 5,000 clones, roughly 29% of them appearing once. The sequenced sample consisted of CD4+ T cells from cultured PBMCs. Source of these receptors: a human patient who received a liver transplant. Some of these T cells may belong to the graft donor.

The J gene is TRBJ2-2, the V gene TRBV2; a possible D gene is TRBD1 (5 bases). V was trimmed by 5 bases and J by 0 bases, leaving 10 bases between them. Germline CDR1 SNHLY, CDR2 FYNNEI. This CDR3 region has 15 residues. CDR3 DNA: TGTGCCAGCAGTCGCCCAGGGACGAACACCGGGGAGCTGTTTTTT. It encodes CASSRPGTNTGELFF.

The J gene is TRBJ2-1, the V gene TRBV27; 7 bases are shared with TRBD1. The germline V gene encodes CDR1 MNHEY and CDR2 SMNVEV (reference sequence). Trimming cost V 2 bases and J 4 bases; bases outside gene matches: 8. This CDR3 region has 16 residues. CDR3 bases: TGTGCCAGCAGTTTAGGGACAGCCCTTCCTTACAATGAGCAGTTCTTC. Protein: CASSLGTALPYNEQFF.

V and J are TRBV13 and TRBJ1-2; 11 bases line up with TRBD1. The V segment lost 5 bases and the J segment 6 bases; nucleotides outside the gene matches: 8. The CDR3 contains 15 residues. CDR1 and CDR2 (germline): PRHDT, FYEKMQ (reference sequence). CDR3 sequence (DNA): TGTGCCAGCAGCCACGGGACAGGGGGGAGGAATGGCTACACCTTC. Its translation is CASSHGTGGRNGYTF. Full variable domain (missing parts from reference TRBV13 and TRBJ1-2): AAGVIQSPRHLIKEKRETATLKCYPIPRHDTVYWYQQGPGQDPQFLISFYEKMQSDKGSIPDRFSAQQFSDYHSELNMSSLELGDSALYFCASSHGTGGRNGYTFGSGTRLTVV.

The V call is TRBV30, the J call TRBJ1-6; D gene ambiguous. Trimming took 5 bases from V and 9 from J, leaving 11 bases between them. There are 12 residues in the CDR3. CDR1 is GTSNPN, CDR2 SVGIG, per germline (reference sequence). This CDR3 reads CAWGRDSSPLHF. DNA of the CDR3: TGTGCCTGGGGCCGGGATTCTTCACCCCTCCACTTT.

By its share, this clone is medium-sized. This chain links TRBV6-4 with TRBJ2-1; TRBD2 matches at 11 bases. The V gene's germline CDR1 is MRHNA and CDR2 SNTAGT. With V trimmed by 8 bases and J by 7 bases, 10 bases remained unmatched. The CDR3 is made up of 15 amino acids. The CDR3 loop reads CASAVIAGGPNEQFF. The CDR3 DNA is TGTGCCAGCGCGGTGATAGCGGGAGGGCCAAATGAGCAGTTCTTC.

The rearrangement links TRBV29-1 to TRBJ1-2; weak D call: TRBD1 (6 bases). CDR1 and CDR2 from the germline V gene are SQVTM and ANQGSEA. The CDR3 has 12 amino acids. V was clipped by 6 bases and J by 8 bases, with 16 bases between them. The CDR3 protein is CSVTDRGKGYTF. In DNA form, the CDR3 reads TGCAGCGTCACGGACAGAGGCAAGGGCTACACCTTC.